Listed here are 15 T cell receptor beta chains from one sample, sequenced in a study of shared clonotypes between healthy human individuals. Some clones are missing from TCRdb's copy, which holds only in-frame ones; the method was immunoSEQ multiplex PCR. The sample gives about 2.4 million clones, under 95% of which show up once; approximately 0.36% is in the top ten. The sequenced sample was naive CD4+ T cells from PBMCs. Sample subset: CD45RA+ positively selected. These receptors were taken from a man aged 18 to 30 in good health. Some clones in this sample may be carry-over from other donors' samples.

This rearrangement joins TRBV4-3 to TRBJ2-7; TRBD1 agrees at 9 bases. V dropped 4 bases and J dropped 3; count of bases not matched to a gene: 7. Germline loops: CDR1 LGHNA, CDR2 YSLEER. The CDR3 sequence is 15 residues long. The CDR3 region is CASSLSSGQGYEQYF. CDR3 coding DNA: TGCGCCAGCAGCCTTTCATCGGGACAGGGCTACGAGCAGTACTTC.

The chain links TRBV2 to TRBJ2-7, with 7 positions matching TRBD2. The germline CDR1 and CDR2 sequences are SNHLY and FYNNEI. The length of the CDR3 is 13 residues. V gave up 9 bases and J gave up 6 bases; unmatched junction bases: 11. The CDR3 DNA is TGTGCCAGTAAGCGGGACCAAGCAGGCGAGCAGTACTTC. Translation gives CASKRDQAGEQYF.

The V gene is TRBV6-6, the J gene TRBJ2-7, with D possibly TRBD2 on 5 matching bases. Germline CDR1 MNHNY, CDR2 SVGAGI (reference sequence). The CDR3 totals 14 residues. Trimming removed 7 bases from V and 1 base from J, with 14 bases in between. The CDR3 nucleotides read TGTGCCAGCATCGGTGAGGACTCGTCCTACGAGCAGTACTTC. It translates to CASIGEDSSYEQYF.

This chain links TRBV11-3 with TRBJ1-1; the D gene is possibly TRBD1 (5 bases). Germline V gene lookup returns CDR1 SGHNT and CDR2 YENEEA. The CDR3 contains 14 residues. V shed 2 bases and J shed 2 bases, with 9 bases lying between them. This chain's CDR3 is CASSLSGANTEAFF. CDR3 sequence (DNA): TGTGCCAGCAGCTTAAGCGGGGCCAACACTGAAGCTTTCTTT.

The rearrangement links TRBV7-3 to TRBJ2-4; D perhaps matches TRBD2 (6 bases). CDR1 and CDR2 from the germline V gene are SGHTA and FQGTGA. The CDR3 is 16 amino acids. V dropped 4 bases and J dropped 1 base, with 14 bases sitting between them. Written as DNA, the CDR3 is TGTGCCAGCAGCTCGTACCCGGGGGTGGCCAAAAACATTCAGTACTTC. It codes for CASSSYPGVAKNIQYF.

The chain uses TRBV6-1 and TRBJ2-1; TRBD2 agrees at 7 bases. Trimming at V came to 4 bases and at J to 4 bases, leaving 13 bases not matched to a gene. CDR3 size: 17 residues. Looked up from germline, CDR1 is MNHNS and CDR2 is SASEGT. The DNA for the CDR3 is TGTGCCAGCAGTGGCGCCGGGGGAGGGGTGTATTACAATGAGCAGTTCTTC. Amino acid sequence: CASSGAGGGVYYNEQFF.

This clone was detected only a few times. The chain has TRBV30 and TRBJ1-1; D is undetermined. The CDR3 has 13 amino acids. Between the trimmed V and J ends, which lost 3 bases and 4 bases, there was a span of 12 bases. Germline V gene sequence: CDR1 GTSNPN, CDR2 SVGIG (reference sequence). This CDR3 reads CAWRIGRATEAFF. In DNA form, the CDR3 reads TGTGCCTGGAGGATAGGACGGGCCACTGAAGCTTTCTTT. Complete variable domain (other parts from reference TRBV30 and TRBJ1-1): SQTIHQWPATLVQPVGSPLSLECTVEGTSNPNLYWYRQAAGRGLQLLFYSVGIGQISSEVPQNLSASRPQDRQFILSSKKLLLSDSGFYLCAWRIGRATEAFFGQGTRLTVV.

The chain uses TRBV5-4 and TRBJ2-3; a possible D gene is TRBD1 (6 bases). The CDR3 has 16 amino acids. V dropped 4 bases and J dropped 1 base, with 16 bases sitting between them. CDR1 and CDR2 (germline): SGHNT, YYREEE (reference sequence). The CDR3, as DNA: TGTGCCAGCAGCCCACGGGCGACAGGAGGCACAGATACGCAGTATTTT. Translation gives CASSPRATGGTDTQYF.

This chain joins TRBV5-5 and TRBJ1-2; 9 bases are shared with TRBD1. Germline CDR1 and CDR2: SGHKS and YYEKEE (reference sequence). Losses at the gene ends were 7 bases for V and 8 bases for J; bases not matched to a gene: 9. The CDR3 length is 13 residues. For the CDR3, the DNA is TGTGCCAGCGAAAACAGGGGGCGGCAAGGCTACACCTTC. It codes for CASENRGRQGYTF.

The V call is TRBV28, the J call TRBJ2-7; either TRBD1 or TRBD2 may supply D (5 bases each). The CDR3 is made up of 15 amino acids. The V end was cut by 6 bases, the J end by 1 base, with 16 bases between. The germline CDR1 and CDR2 sequences are MDHEN and SYDVKM. DNA for the CDR3: TGTGCCAGCAGACCCCGAGGGGCAGGATCCTACGAGCAGTACTTC. This encodes CASRPRGAGSYEQYF.

V and J are TRBV4-2 and TRBJ1-5; no reliable D call. This CDR3 comprises 13 residues. Per the germline V gene, CDR1 is LGHNA and CDR2 is YNFKEQ. The V and J ends lost 1 base and 7 bases respectively, with 8 bases between them. CDR3 in amino acids: CASSQGGGQPQHF. In nucleotides, the CDR3 is TGTGCCAGCAGCCAAGGCGGCGGCCAGCCCCAGCATTTT.

V usage is TRBV28 and J usage is TRBJ2-1, with D tentatively TRBD1 or TRBD2 (5 bases each). This CDR3 comprises 14 residues. The germline V and J ends were trimmed by 7 bases and 0 bases, with 10 bases remaining between them. Germline V gives CDR1 MDHEN, CDR2 SYDVKM. The CDR3 nucleotides are TGTGCCAGCAATCGGGGACGCTCCTACAATGAGCAGTTCTTC. Amino acid sequence: CASNRGRSYNEQFF.

The gene calls are TRBV29-1 and TRBJ2-5; possibly TRBD1 for D (6 bases). The CDR3 length is 13 residues. CDR1 SQVTM and CDR2 ANQGSEA come from the germline V gene. Between the trimmed V and J ends, which lost 5 bases and 5 bases, there was a span of 15 bases. CDR3 in DNA: TGCAGCGTTTTTCAGGGGAAGGGGGAGACCCAGTACTTC. It encodes CSVFQGKGETQYF.

The chain joins TRBV5-1 to TRBJ2-1, with D possibly TRBD2 on 6 matching bases. Germline assignment: CDR1 SGHRS and CDR2 YFSETQ. With 4 bases removed from V and 4 bases from J, the gap between germline ends came to 21 bases. The CDR3 spans 17 residues. The CDR3 DNA reads as TGCGCCAGCAGCCAGGCGCAGGGAGGCAGGACGTACAATGAGCAGTTCTTC. Its protein is CASSQAQGGRTYNEQFF. Complete variable domain (other parts from reference TRBV5-1 and TRBJ2-1): KAGVTQTPRYLIKTRGQQVTLSCSPISGHRSVSWYQQTPGQGLQFLFEYFSETQRNKGNFPGRFSGRQFSNSRSEMNVSTLELGDSALYLCASSQAQGGRTYNEQFFGPGTRLTVL.

The genes are TRBV28 and TRBJ2-1; 8 bases match TRBD1. CDR1 and CDR2 from the germline V gene are MDHEN and SYDVKM. Trimming took 3 bases from V and 9 from J; bases not matched to a gene: 13. The CDR3 totals 16 residues. The CDR3 region has the DNA TGTGCCAGCAGTTTTGCGACGGGACAGGTGGCGGTTGAGCAGTTCTTC. Its translation: CASSFATGQVAVEQFF.